The rows below give T cell receptor beta chains drawn from one sample of a study of T-cell memory formation after mild COVID-19. TCRdb reanalysed the 5' RACE reads using MiXCR and keeps one entry per CDR3 protein. The repertoire has roughly 200,000 distinct CDR3 sequences, 16% of them found once; the top ten carry 2% to 2.5%. The sequencing input was PBMCs or a T cell subset sorted from them (not recorded which). The origin of the receptors is an adult woman who had mild COVID-19 (a few samples of this study predate the infection). Cell type and time point are not known. Each CDR3 is given with its conserved first and last residue. Each record gives: CDR3 protein, CDR3 DNA, D gene, J gene, clone size, V gene. D genes are given only for firm matches. Some rows mark clone size as missing; the rest say once, few, many or name a class of expanded clone.

CASSPRTLLMGTEAFF,TGTGCCAGCAGTCCCCGAACTCTTTTAATGGGAACTGAAGCTTTCTTT,NA,TRBJ1-1,many,TRBV7-8
CASRTGLPDTQYF,TGTGCCAGCAGGACAGGGCTCCCAGATACGCAGTATTTT,TRBD1,TRBJ2-3,many,TRBV12-3/TRBV12-4
CASSYGGSEGYTF,TGTGCCAGCAGTTACGGGGGGTCCGAAGGCTACACCTTC,NA,TRBJ1-2,few,TRBV12-3/TRBV12-4
CASSPLSGGDNEQFF,TGTGCCAGCAGCCCCCTTAGCGGGGGGGACAATGAGCAGTTCTTC,TRBD2,TRBJ2-1,many,TRBV7-7
CASSFVGGTQYF,TGTGCCAGCAGTTTCGTGGGAGGTACGCAGTATTTT,NA,TRBJ2-3,few,TRBV6-5
CASSLVPGTGTALYGYTF,TGCGCCAGCAGCTTGGTTCCCGGGACAGGGACAGCGCTCTATGGCTACACCTTC,TRBD1,TRBJ1-2,few,TRBV5-1
CASSRVNNEKLFF,TGTGCCAGCAGCCGGGTCAATAATGAAAAACTGTTTTTT,NA,TRBJ1-4,NA,TRBV14
CASNLNRVRRNEQFF,TGTGCCAGCAATCTTAACAGGGTCCGGCGGAATGAGCAGTTCTTC,NA,TRBJ2-1,NA,TRBV6-1
CASSYPLRVNTEAFF,TGTGCCAGCAGTTACCCCCTACGGGTGAACACTGAAGCTTTCTTT,NA,TRBJ1-1,NA,TRBV6-2/TRBV6-3
CASNGRTNYGYTF,TGTGCCAGCAATGGACGGACTAACTATGGCTACACCTTC,NA,TRBJ1-2,NA,TRBV2
CASSDGGTALNTEAFF,TGCGCCAGCAGCGATGGGGGGACGGCGTTGAACACTGAAGCTTTCTTT,NA,TRBJ1-1,few,TRBV5-1
CASTNHNEQYF,TGTGCCAGCACCAACCACAACGAGCAGTACTTC,NA,TRBJ2-7,few,TRBV12-3/TRBV12-4
CASSFTSGMWNEQFF,TGTGCCAGCAGCTTTACTAGCGGGATGTGGAATGAGCAGTTCTTC,TRBD2,TRBJ2-1,few,TRBV7-3
CASSISAGPQETQYF,TGTGCCAGTAGTATCTCGGCAGGGCCCCAAGAGACCCAGTACTTC,NA,TRBJ2-5,few,TRBV19
CSVGWELAGEQFF,TGCAGCGTTGGTTGGGAATTGGCGGGTGAGCAGTTCTTC,NA,TRBJ2-1,NA,TRBV29-1
CASSRGTGYEQYF,TGCGCCAGCAGTCGGGGGACAGGGTACGAGCAGTACTTC,TRBD1,TRBJ2-7,few,TRBV23-1
CASRVTSSYNEQFF,TGCGCCAGCAGGGTCACGAGCTCCTACAATGAGCAGTTCTTC,NA,TRBJ2-1,few,TRBV5-1
CSARETGQMLRVAYNEQFF,TGCAGTGCTAGGGAAACGGGACAGATGCTCCGTGTCGCCTACAATGAGCAGTTCTTC,TRBD1,TRBJ2-1,few,TRBV20-1
CASSRGGSGQETQYF,TGTGCCAGCAGCCGGGGGGGGAGCGGGCAAGAGACCCAGTACTTC,TRBD2,TRBJ2-5,few,TRBV7-8
CASSQVRLAGGIYEQYF,TGCGCCAGCAGCCAAGTCCGACTAGCGGGAGGGATATACGAGCAGTACTTC,TRBD2,TRBJ2-7,NA,TRBV4-3
CASSYSGLAALAKNIQYF,TGTGCCAGCAGTTACTCAGGACTAGCGGCACTAGCCAAAAACATTCAGTACTTC,TRBD2,TRBJ2-4,NA,TRBV6-2/TRBV6-3
CASSAGDRTNEKLFF,TGTGCCAGCAGCGCGGGGGACAGAACTAATGAAAAACTGTTTTTT,TRBD1,TRBJ1-4,many,TRBV7-2
CASSSSGTSSYEQYF,TGTGCCAGCAGCAGTAGCGGGACGAGCTCCTACGAGCAGTACTTC,TRBD2,TRBJ2-7,few,TRBV6-5
CASSQEGGAKNIQYF,TGTGCCAGCAGCCAAGAGGGCGGAGCCAAAAACATTCAGTACTTC,NA,TRBJ2-4,NA,TRBV14
CASTRDQTFNTEAFF,TGTGCCAGCACCCGGGATCAAACCTTTAACACTGAAGCTTTCTTT,NA,TRBJ1-1,NA,TRBV6-6